The 32 T cell receptor beta chains presented below share a single source sample, sequenced in a study of cytomegalovirus exposure and HLA in healthy donors. Use of 60 Vbeta and 13 Jbeta primers characterized the PCR. Here immunoSEQ multiplex PCR was the method, and the copy in TCRdb shows in-frame clones only, minus some. Of approximately 100,000 clones detected, around three quarters appear once; the ten largest clones hold 3.1%. The sample was PBMCs. The receptor source for this set is a woman aged 35 to 49 in good health and CMV-seronegative.

This chain uses TRBV5-4 with TRBJ1-1; D is perhaps TRBD1 (5 bases). The V and J ends lost 6 bases and 3 bases respectively, with 12 bases between them. The germline gives CDR1 SGHNT, CDR2 YYREEE (reference sequence). This CDR3 region has 13 residues. The CDR3 loop is CASTDPGDTEAFF. CDR3 DNA: TGTGCCAGCACCGACCCGGGGGACACTGAAGCTTTCTTT.

The chain uses TRBV7-2 and TRBJ2-1; 11 positions agree with TRBD1. The CDR3 is 16 amino acids. Germline CDR1 and CDR2: SGHTA and FQGNSA. Losses at the gene ends were 2 bases for V and 6 bases for J; bases not matched to a gene: 6. The CDR3 spells CASSLMVGTGGNEQFF. The DNA of the CDR3 is TGTGCCAGCAGCTTAATGGTTGGGACAGGGGGCAATGAGCAGTTCTTC.

The CDR3 protein is CATSRDSSGNEQFF. In nucleotides, the CDR3 is TGTGCCACCAGCAGAGATAGTTCGGGAAATGAGCAGTTCTTC. This rearrangement joins TRBV15 to TRBJ2-1, with D maybe TRBD2 (5 bases). Trimming took off 0 bases at V and 7 bases at J, with 10 bases between the two ends. CDR3 length: 14 amino acids. CDR1 LNHNV and CDR2 YYDKDF come from the germline V gene (reference sequence).

The V and J genes are TRBV28 and TRBJ2-7, with D possibly matching TRBD1 (6 bases). Germline V CDR1 and CDR2: MDHEN, SYDVKM. The V end was cut by 3 bases, the J end by 1 base, with 13 bases between. There are 15 residues in the CDR3. CDR3 DNA sequence: TGTGCCAGCAGTTTGGGCGTTACAGGGTCCTACGAGCAGTACTTC. Encoded protein: CASSLGVTGSYEQYF.

The V and J genes are TRBV5-1 and TRBJ1-4; TRBD1 might be the D (5 bases). CDR1 and CDR2 from the germline V gene are SGHRS and YFSETQ. With 2 bases removed from V and 8 bases from J, the gap between germline ends came to 13 bases. The CDR3 runs to 14 residues. CDR3 DNA sequence: TGCGCCAGCAGCTTCGGTAGGGGTGCCGAAAAACTGTTTTTT. Its protein product is CASSFGRGAEKLFF.

V and J are TRBV6-5 and TRBJ2-3, with D possibly TRBD2 on 6 matching bases. Trimming pared 4 bases from V and 9 bases from J, leaving 17 bases between. Germline loops: CDR1 MNHEY, CDR2 SVGAGI. The length of the CDR3 is 14 residues. The CDR3 protein is CASSFRRGAGTQYF. The CDR3 bases are TGTGCCAGCAGTTTTCGTCGAGGGGCGGGGACGCAGTATTTT.

This clone was seen only a few times. V usage is TRBV2 and J usage is TRBJ2-7; 9 positions agree with TRBD1. J was trimmed by 6 bases and V by 7 bases; bases with no gene match: 10. This CDR3 is 14 amino acids long. In germline, CDR1 is SNHLY, CDR2 FYNNEI. The CDR3 DNA follows: TGTGCCAGCACCCCGGGACAGGGATTTCCCGAGCAGTACTTC. Translating it yields CASTPGQGFPEQYF.

The chain combines TRBV11-3 with TRBJ2-3; TRBD2 matches 8 bases. The V gene's germline CDR1 is SGHNT and CDR2 YENEEA. Germline trimming cut 5 bases from V and 5 bases from J; bases unmatched to any gene: 12. This CDR3 spans 16 amino acids. This CDR3 is CASSQDGRRGEDTQYF. DNA for the CDR3: TGTGCCAGCAGCCAGGATGGGAGGCGGGGGGAAGATACGCAGTATTTT.

This rearrangement joins TRBV28 to TRBJ1-2; 7 bases align to TRBD1. The CDR3 consists of 15 residues. After removal of 7 bases from V and 1 base from J, the junction contained 9 bases not matched to a gene. In germline, CDR1 is MDHEN, CDR2 SYDVKM. This CDR3 reads CASISQGGDNYGYTF. CDR3 nucleotide sequence: TGTGCCAGCATCTCTCAAGGGGGCGATAACTATGGCTACACCTTC.

The chain employs TRBV4-2 and TRBJ1-2; 11 nucleotides match TRBD1. CDR3 length: 15 amino acids. Germline CDR1 LGHNA, CDR2 YNFKEQ. Trimming removed 3 bases from V and 5 bases from J; junction bases left unmatched: 5. Here the CDR3 reads CASSQPGQGGYGYTF. The DNA for the CDR3 is TGTGCCAGCAGCCAGCCGGGACAGGGGGGGTATGGCTACACCTTC.

The V and J genes are TRBV30 and TRBJ1-1; D perhaps matches TRBD1 (5 bases). V gave up 5 bases and J gave up 0 bases, with 10 bases separating them. The CDR3 is made up of 13 amino acids. Germline V gives CDR1 GTSNPN, CDR2 SVGIG (reference sequence). The CDR3 loop is CAWGAGMNTEAFF. The CDR3 DNA is TGTGCCTGGGGGGCGGGGATGAACACTGAAGCTTTCTTT.

This clone was seen a few times. The gene calls are TRBV28 and TRBJ1-1; 7 positions match TRBD1. This CDR3 is 15 amino acids long. V was clipped by 5 bases and J by 1 base; unmatched bases: 7. From germline, CDR1 is MDHEN and CDR2 SYDVKM. CDR3 nucleotides: TGTGCCAGCAGTCGCTCCGGGACAGAGAACACTGAAGCTTTCTTT. It is translated as CASSRSGTENTEAFF. Drawing the rest from reference TRBV28 and TRBJ1-1, the complete variable domain is DVKVTQSSRYLVKRTGEKVFLECVQDMDHENMFWYRQDPGLGLRLIYFSYDVKMKEKGDIPEGYSVSREKKERFSLILESASTNQTSMYLCASSRSGTENTEAFFGQGTRLTVV.

The CDR3 loop reads CASSDRDRGYEQYF. CDR3 DNA: TGCGCCAGCAGTGACCGGGACAGGGGATACGAGCAGTACTTC. The chain recombines TRBV5-1 with TRBJ2-7; 10 nucleotides align to TRBD1. J lost 4 bases, V lost 5 bases, and 6 bases had no gene match. The CDR3 is made up of 14 amino acids. CDR1 and CDR2 (germline): SGHRS, YFSETQ.

Worth noting for this clone: An end of the junction differs from the germline gene, which may be a read error. The rearrangement links TRBV2 to TRBJ1-4; possible D gene TRBD1, 6 bases. Germline assignment: CDR1 SNHLY and CDR2 FYNNEI. CDR3 length: 15 residues. The CDR3 region has the DNA TGTGCCAGCAGTGAAGCGTTGGGGGCTAAGGAAAAACTGTTTTTT. It yields the protein CASSEALGAKEKLFF.

This clone showed up just a few times. The V gene is TRBV7-2, the J gene TRBJ1-2; 7 bases align to TRBD1. Germline V gene lookup returns CDR1 SGHTA and CDR2 FQGNSA. The V and J ends lost 5 bases and 3 bases, in that order; junction bases with no gene match: 9. CDR3 length equals 15 residues. The CDR3 here is CASSRSDRAYYGYTF. The CDR3 bases are TGTGCCAGCAGCCGGAGCGACAGGGCTTACTATGGCTACACCTTC. Drawing the rest from reference TRBV7-2 and TRBJ1-2, the complete variable domain is GAGVSQSPSNKVTEKGKDVELRCDPISGHTALYWYRQSLGQGLEFLIYFQGNSAPDKSGLPSDRFSAERTGGSVSTLTIQRTQQEDSAVYLCASSRSDRAYYGYTFGSGTRLTVV.

This sequence joins TRBV7-2 and TRBJ2-7, with 8 bases that match TRBD2. CDR1 and CDR2 (germline): SGHTA, FQGNSA. The length of the CDR3 is 16 residues. Trimming cost V 5 bases and J 0 bases; bases outside gene matches: 9. The CDR3 region is CASSRLAGMLSYEQYF. DNA for the CDR3: TGTGCCAGCAGCCGGTTAGCGGGGATGCTCTCCTACGAGCAGTACTTC.

This sequence joins TRBV9 and TRBJ2-3; D is unclear. V lost 4 bases and J lost 2, with 8 bases in between. The length of the CDR3 is 13 residues. CDR1 and CDR2 (germline): SGDLS, YYNGEE. The CDR3, as DNA: TGTGCCAGCAGCCTTACTCCCACAGATACGCAGTATTTT. This sequence encodes CASSLTPTDTQYF.

This clone was seen just once. The rearrangement joins TRBV28 to TRBJ2-4; 14 bases are a match to TRBD2. Germline V CDR1 and CDR2: MDHEN, SYDVKM. V lost 6 bases to trimming and J lost 0 bases; unmatched junction nucleotides: 7. CDR3 length equals 18 residues. The CDR3 loop is CASRGLAGVEVAKNIQYF. The CDR3 DNA is TGTGCCAGCAGGGGACTAGCGGGAGTCGAAGTAGCCAAAAACATTCAGTACTTC. The variable domain in full, with the rest retrieved from reference TRBV28 and TRBJ2-4, is DVKVTQSSRYLVKRTGEKVFLECVQDMDHENMFWYRQDPGLGLRLIYFSYDVKMKEKGDIPEGYSVSREKKERFSLILESASTNQTSMYLCASRGLAGVEVAKNIQYFGAGTRLSVL.

The chain uses TRBV6-5 and TRBJ1-2, with D possibly TRBD1 on 5 matching bases. The germline V gene encodes CDR1 MNHEY and CDR2 SVGAGI. The CDR3 is 13 residues long. The V and J ends lost 8 bases and 4 bases respectively, with 14 bases between them. The CDR3 protein is CASSAGGIYGYTF. In DNA form, the CDR3 reads TGTGCCAGCTCGGCGGGGGGGATCTATGGCTACACCTTC.

The chain recombines TRBV29-1 with TRBJ2-3; 8 positions match TRBD1. The V segment lost 3 bases and the J segment 4 bases; nucleotides outside the gene matches: 0. Germline values: CDR1 SQVTM, CDR2 ANQGSEA. This CDR3 spans 12 amino acids. CDR3 protein: CSVETGADTQYF. CDR3 DNA sequence: TGCAGCGTTGAGACAGGGGCAGATACGCAGTATTTT.

The V gene is TRBV30, the J gene TRBJ2-1; maybe TRBD2 (6 bases). This CDR3 is 13 amino acids long. The germline V gene has CDR1 GTSNPN and CDR2 SVGIG (reference sequence). Between the trimmed V and J ends, which lost 5 bases and 7 bases, there was a span of 15 bases. The CDR3, as DNA: TGTGCCTGGGTCGGCGGCGGGAAAAATGAGCAGTTCTTC. This encodes CAWVGGGKNEQFF.

The genes are TRBV19 and TRBJ2-1, with TRBD1 matching 10 bases. CDR3 length: 15 residues. V lost 6 bases and J lost 7; bases outside the gene matches: 9. Germline values: CDR1 LNHDA, CDR2 SQIVND (reference sequence). The CDR3 protein is CASRGRGQGTNEQFF. The CDR3 DNA reads TGTGCCAGTAGAGGGAGGGGACAGGGGACGAATGAGCAGTTCTTC.

This chain links TRBV29-1 with TRBJ1-1; 8 bases align to TRBD1. Germline V gene lookup returns CDR1 SQVTM and CDR2 ANQGSEA. With 6 bases clipped from V and 7 bases from J, the junction kept 10 bases outside the gene matches. The CDR3 extends over 13 amino acids. CDR3 in DNA: TGCAGCGTCGCTTTACAGGGGGAGGGTGAAGCTTTCTTT. This codes for CSVALQGEGEAFF.

The rearrangement links TRBV7-2 to TRBJ2-3, with 12 bases matching TRBD1. The CDR3 covers 16 residues. Germline lookup yields CDR1 SGHTA and CDR2 FQGNSA. J lost 4 bases, V lost 5 bases, and 7 bases had no gene match. The CDR3 nucleotides read TGTGCCAGCAGCGCCCGTGGGGACAGGGGGCCAGATACGCAGTATTTT. Its protein product is CASSARGDRGPDTQYF.

The chain employs TRBV10-3 and TRBJ2-3; 11 bases align to TRBD2. This CDR3 has 16 residues. The trim removed 0 bases at V and 1 base at J, leaving 0 bases unmatched. Per the germline V gene, CDR1 is ENHRY and CDR2 is SYGVKD. For the CDR3, the DNA is TGTGCCATCAGTGAGTCGACTAGCGGGGGCACAGATACGCAGTATTTT. It translates to CAISESTSGGTDTQYF.

This rearrangement joins TRBV10-1 to TRBJ2-7, with 9 bases matching TRBD1. Trimming took 7 bases from V and 3 from J; bases not matched to a gene: 7. CDR1 is WNHNN, CDR2 SYGVQD, per germline (reference sequence). The CDR3 is made up of 14 amino acids. The CDR3 region is CASILGTGIYEQYF. The CDR3 DNA reads as TGCGCCAGCATCCTCGGGACAGGGATCTACGAGCAGTACTTC.

J is TRBJ2-1 and V is TRBV10-3, with TRBD2 matching 12 bases. Per germline, CDR1 ENHRY and CDR2 SYGVKD. This CDR3 has 19 amino acids. With V trimmed by 0 bases and J by 8 bases, 14 bases remained unmatched. The CDR3 is CAISESLRTSGIPGDEQFF. Here the CDR3 DNA reads TGTGCCATCAGTGAGTCCCTCCGGACTAGCGGGATCCCCGGGGATGAGCAGTTCTTC.

This chain connects TRBV6-1 to TRBJ2-2; D may be TRBD1 (5 bases). Germline CDR1 is MNHNS and CDR2 is SASEGT. Between the trimmed V and J ends, which lost 10 bases and 5 bases, there was a span of 20 bases. The CDR3 length is 15 residues. CDR3 nucleotide sequence: TGTGCCACCAGAAATCGACAGCTCTGGACCGGGGAGCTGTTTTTT. It yields the protein CATRNRQLWTGELFF.

This rearrangement joins TRBV25-1 to TRBJ1-1; 9 nucleotides match TRBD1. Germline trimming cut 6 bases from V and 5 bases from J; bases unmatched to any gene: 4. The CDR3 contains 13 residues. Germline assignment: CDR1 MGHDK and CDR2 SYGVNS. The CDR3 sequence is CASRGQGKTEAFF. In nucleotides, the CDR3 is TGTGCCAGCAGGGGACAGGGAAAAACTGAAGCTTTCTTT.

The chain employs TRBV5-6 and TRBJ2-2; D is perhaps TRBD1 (5 bases). The V end lost 0 bases, the J end lost 4 bases, and 7 bases lay between the germline ends. This CDR3 region has 14 residues. The germline gives CDR1 SGHDT, CDR2 YYEEEE. In DNA form, the CDR3 reads TGTGCCAGCAGCTTGGGTACAGGCACCGGGGAGCTGTTTTTT. This codes for CASSLGTGTGELFF.

V gene TRBV11-3 combines with J gene TRBJ2-2; TRBD1 is a possible D gene (6 bases). The V gene lost 7 bases and the J gene lost 5 bases, with 14 bases spanning the gap. Germline V gene lookup returns CDR1 SGHNT and CDR2 YENEEA. The CDR3 covers 14 residues. The CDR3 nucleotides are TGTGCCAGCAAGCAGGGGACCTTGACCGGGGAGCTGTTTTTT. This translates into CASKQGTLTGELFF.

This clone was seen a few times. The rearrangement joins TRBV30 to TRBJ1-1, with TRBD1 as a possible D gene (5 bases). CDR1 GTSNPN and CDR2 SVGIG come from the germline V gene (reference sequence). This CDR3 has 13 amino acids. Trimming left V 1 base short and J 0 bases short, with 6 bases between. In nucleotides, the CDR3 is TGTGCCTGGAGTGGACAGTTGAACACTGAAGCTTTCTTT. Protein sequence: CAWSGQLNTEAFF.